A selection of T cell receptor beta chains follows, all from one sample in a study of Graves' ophthalmopathy and Graves' hyperthyroidism. TCRdb passed the multiplex PCR reads through MiXCR, listing each CDR3 protein once. The sample includes over a million distinct CDR3 sequences, 35% to 45% of them seen just once. Source material: peripheral blood or thyroid tissue (not recorded which). These receptors were taken from an adult man with Graves' hyperthyroidism. Each CDR3 is given with its conserved first and last residue. The order of the fields is clone size, J gene, D gene, V gene, CDR3 protein, CDR3 DNA. The D gene is left open where the match is weak. Rows give clone size only sometimes, using once, few, many, or a class for an expanded clone.

>-|TRBJ2-7|-|TRBV20-1
CSARDGTGLHYEQYF
TGCAGTGCTAGAGATGGGACGGGACTTCACTACGAGCAGTACTTC
>-|TRBJ1-5|TRBD1|TRBV7-9
CASSSDGQGNNQPQHF
TGTGCCAGCAGCTCCGACGGACAGGGCAACAATCAGCCCCAGCATTTT
>many|TRBJ1-4|-|TRBV7-9
CASSRTATNEKLFF
TGTGCCAGCAGCCGGACAGCAACTAATGAAAAACTGTTTTTT
>-|TRBJ2-2|TRBD2|TRBV10-3
CASRGTSGRVDTGELFF
TGTGCCAGCAGGGGGACTAGCGGGAGAGTAGACACCGGGGAGCTGTTTTTT
>many|TRBJ2-6|-|TRBV4-1
CASRQESGANVLTF
TGCGCCAGCCGACAGGAGTCTGGGGCCAACGTCCTGACTTTC
>many|TRBJ1-2|-|TRBV19
CASSISNSNYGYTF
TGTGCCAGTAGTATAAGTAATTCCAACTATGGCTACACCTTC
>-|TRBJ2-7|-|TRBV25-1
CASSPQTGRVYEQYF
TGTGCCAGCAGTCCTCAGACAGGGAGGGTGTACGAGCAGTACTTC
>many|TRBJ1-1|-|TRBV19
CASSSIWPMNTEAFF
TGTGCCAGTAGTAGCATATGGCCCATGAACACTGAAGCTTTCTTT
>few|TRBJ2-2|TRBD2|TRBV6-1
CASSSEVAGNTGELFF
TGTGCCAGCAGCTCCGAAGTAGCGGGTAACACCGGGGAGCTGTTTTTT
>-|TRBJ1-5|-|TRBV7-8
CASSSFEEGRYQPQHF
TGTGCCAGCAGTTCCTTTGAGGAGGGGCGATATCAGCCCCAGCATTTT
>-|TRBJ1-1|-|TRBV15
CATSRDGRAEAFF
TGTGCCACCAGCAGAGATGGGCGGGCTGAAGCTTTCTTT
>many|TRBJ2-5|-|TRBV10-3
CAIRGVQETQYF
TGTGCCATCAGGGGGGTCCAAGAGACCCAGTACTTC
>few|TRBJ1-3|TRBD1|TRBV10-3
CAIRSDRENSGNTIYF
TGTGCCATCAGATCGGACAGGGAAAACTCTGGAAACACCATATATTTT
>-|TRBJ1-5|-|TRBV4-1
CASSQPPQPQHF
TGCGCCAGCAGCCAGCCCCCTCAGCCCCAGCATTTT
>many|TRBJ1-6|-|TRBV4-3
CASSPSWAGNSPLHF
TGCGCCAGCAGCCCATCATGGGCGGGTAATTCACCCCTCCACTTT
>many|TRBJ1-1|-|TRBV10-3
CAIGGEQNTEAFF
TGTGCCATAGGGGGGGAACAGAACACTGAAGCTTTCTTT
>few|TRBJ1-1|-|TRBV6-2/TRBV6-3
CASRPTFGLNTEAFF
TGTGCCAGCAGGCCCACATTCGGATTGAACACTGAAGCTTTCTTT
>-|TRBJ1-5|-|TRBV10-3
CAIRGTRGGNQPQHF
TGTGCCATCCGTGGGACGAGGGGTGGCAATCAGCCCCAGCATTTT
>many|TRBJ2-7|-|TRBV20-1
CSAAGGALNEQYF
TGCAGTGCTGCAGGGGGGGCCCTGAACGAGCAGTACTTC
>many|TRBJ1-5|-|TRBV6-2/TRBV6-3
CASRRPDQPQHF
TGTGCCAGCAGAAGACCCGATCAGCCCCAGCATTTT
>-|TRBJ1-6|-|TRBV7-8
CASSFEWSALHF
TGTGCCAGCAGCTTTGAGTGGTCAGCCCTCCACTTT
>-|TRBJ1-5|-|TRBV30
CAWSQGRGNQPQHF
TGTGCCTGGAGCCAGGGTCGAGGCAATCAGCCCCAGCATTTT
>many|TRBJ1-6|-|TRBV25-1
CASSERRNSPLHF
TGTGCCAGCAGTGAGAGACGAAATTCACCCCTCCACTTT
>-|TRBJ1-1|-|TRBV5-1
CASTGEHTEAFF
TGCGCCAGCACCGGGGAACACACTGAAGCTTTCTTT
>many|TRBJ1-5|-|TRBV24-1
CATSDSQHGREPQHF
TGTGCCACCAGTGATTCTCAGCACGGCAGGGAGCCCCAGCATTTT
>many|TRBJ1-5|-|TRBV20-1
CSARFPDYSNQPQHF
TGCAGTGCTAGATTCCCAGACTATAGCAATCAGCCCCAGCATTTT
>-|TRBJ2-7|-|TRBV7-8
CASSLSVGGTYEQYF
TGTGCCAGCAGCTTATCCGTAGGGGGAACCTACGAGCAGTACTTC
>many|TRBJ1-6|-|TRBV9
CASSSMQGGNSPLHF
TGTGCCAGCAGCTCTATGCAGGGCGGGAATTCACCCCTCCACTTT
>many|TRBJ1-1|-|TRBV10-3
CAIRAGRILEGDTEAFF
TGTGCCATCAGGGCGGGGAGGATTTTAGAAGGGGACACTGAAGCTTTCTTT
>many|TRBJ1-1|-|TRBV5-1
CASSLMSGNTEAFF
TGCGCCAGCAGTCTTATGTCGGGGAACACTGAAGCTTTCTTT
>-|TRBJ2-5|-|TRBV7-2
CASRPLGSNQETQYF
TGTGCCAGCAGGCCCTTAGGGTCAAACCAAGAGACCCAGTACTTC
>-|TRBJ2-5|TRBD2|TRBV25-1
CASSERASGGAAETQYF
TGTGCCAGCAGTGAAAGGGCTAGCGGGGGGGCCGCAGAGACCCAGTACTTC
>few|TRBJ2-2|-|TRBV7-9
CASTAGAGVTGELFF
TGTGCCAGCACCGCGGGGGCTGGGGTTACCGGGGAGCTGTTTTTT
>few|TRBJ2-2|TRBD1|TRBV19
CASLPQGVPGELFF
TGTGCCAGCCTTCCACAGGGGGTCCCCGGGGAGCTGTTTTTT
>many|TRBJ2-7|-|TRBV10-3
CAISSDSNEQYF
TGTGCCATCAGTTCGGACAGCAACGAGCAGTACTTC
>few|TRBJ1-5|TRBD1|TRBV7-2
CASSQGGQSLNQPQHF
TGTGCCAGCAGCCAAGGGGGCCAATCCCTCAATCAGCCCCAGCATTTT
>many|TRBJ1-2|TRBD1|TRBV4-1
CASSQHVTGSYGYTF
TGCGCCAGCAGCCAACACGTGACAGGGAGCTATGGCTACACCTTC
>many|TRBJ2-6|-|TRBV7-3
CASSPRPVSSGANVLTF
TGTGCCAGCAGCCCACGCCCCGTCAGCTCTGGGGCCAACGTCCTGACTTTC
>-|TRBJ2-7|-|TRBV30
CAWRGTGSEQYF
TGTGCCTGGAGAGGAACAGGGAGCGAGCAGTACTTC
>-|TRBJ2-5|-|TRBV25-1
CASRGLAQETQYF
TGTGCCAGCAGAGGACTGGCACAAGAGACCCAGTACTTC
>many|TRBJ1-5|TRBD1|TRBV7-8
CASSPGTGSWSNQPQHF
TGTGCCAGCAGCCCCGGGACAGGGAGTTGGAGCAATCAGCCCCAGCATTTT
>many|TRBJ1-6|-|TRBV5-1
CASSLDLSAYSSLHF
TGCGCCAGCAGCTTGGATTTGTCGGCCTACTCGTCCCTCCACTTT
>few|TRBJ1-2|-|TRBV9
CASSLDSDKGYTF
TGTGCCAGCAGCCTCGACAGCGATAAGGGCTACACCTTC
>many|TRBJ2-7|-|TRBV10-2
CASSGNRVGEQYF
TGCGCCAGCAGTGGAAACAGGGTTGGCGAGCAGTACTTC
>-|TRBJ1-3|-|TRBV6-5
CASSYPRGSGNTIYF
TGTGCCAGCAGTTACCCCCGTGGATCTGGAAACACCATATATTTT
>few|TRBJ1-2|-|TRBV5-1
CASSLAPDSNYGYTF
TGCGCCAGCAGCTTGGCCCCTGATTCTAACTATGGCTACACCTTC
>many|TRBJ2-6|-|TRBV20-1
CSARAGTGTGANVLTF
TGCAGTGCTAGAGCCGGGACTGGGACAGGGGCCAACGTCCTGACTTTC
>many|TRBJ2-7|TRBD1|TRBV15
CATSRVVGDRGLNEQYF
TGTGCCACCAGCAGAGTGGTTGGGGACAGGGGTTTGAACGAGCAGTACTTC
>-|TRBJ1-5|-|TRBV10-2
CASSEPTDVTSQHF
TGCGCCAGCAGTGAGCCGACAGACGTCACGTCCCAGCATTTT
>few|TRBJ1-2|TRBD1|TRBV12-3/TRBV12-4
CASNDVYRGQSGNYGYTF
TGTGCCAGCAACGATGTATATAGGGGACAGTCTGGTAACTATGGCTACACCTTC
>many|TRBJ2-7|TRBD1|TRBV19
CASSRRDRATNYEQYF
TGTGCCAGTAGTCGCCGGGACAGGGCTACGAACTACGAGCAGTACTTC
>many|TRBJ1-6|-|TRBV4-3
CASSQKNGNSPLHF
TGCGCCAGCAGCCAAAAAAACGGGAATTCACCCCTCCACTTT
>-|TRBJ1-2|-|TRBV10-2
CASSEPASMSERNDGYTF
TGCGCCAGCAGTGAGCCGGCCAGTATGTCCGAACGTAATGATGGCTACACCTTC
>-|TRBJ2-7|TRBD1|TRBV5-1
CASSTTGTGNEQYF
TGCGCCAGCAGCACTACCGGGACAGGGAACGAGCAGTACTTC